The next 24 T cell receptor beta chains were all read from a single sample in a study of siplizumab effects on memory and regulatory T cells. Using immunoSEQ multiplex PCR, the repertoire was profiled, and TCRdb retains in-frame clones only, with some absent. The sample contains some 100,000 clones, 80% to 95% of which appear only once. Sequenced: CD8+ T cells sorted from blood. These TCRs come from a human donor in good health.

The chain employs TRBV5-1 and TRBJ2-7; D is possibly TRBD2 (6 bases). The germline V gene encodes CDR1 SGHRS and CDR2 YFSETQ. This CDR3 is 17 amino acids long. The V and J ends lost 4 bases and 0 bases respectively, with 20 bases between them. CDR3 protein: CASSPRPAGLLSYEQYF. The CDR3 DNA follows: TGCGCCAGCAGCCCCCGGCCGGCGGGGCTCCTCTCCTACGAGCAGTACTTC.

The V and J genes are TRBV5-8 and TRBJ1-1, with D possibly TRBD1 on 6 matching bases. V was pared by 0 bases and J by 5 bases, with 14 bases between. CDR3 size: 15 residues. Looked up from germline, CDR1 is SGHTS and CDR2 is YDEGEE. The chain's CDR3 is CASSLGAGAGTEAFF. The CDR3 nucleotides read TGTGCCAGCAGCTTGGGGGCGGGGGCAGGTACTGAAGCTTTCTTT.

The chain carries TRBV6-6 and TRBJ1-1; 8 bases line up with TRBD1. Germline V lookup: CDR1 MNHNY, CDR2 SVGAGI (reference sequence). This CDR3 is 16 amino acids long. Unmatched junction bases numbered 8, after V lost 0 bases and J lost 5 bases. The CDR3 region has the DNA TGTGCCAGCAGTTACTCGGGACAGGATTTGTGGACTGAAGCTTTCTTT. Translating it yields CASSYSGQDLWTEAFF.

This chain connects TRBV6-4 to TRBJ2-2; D may correspond to TRBD1 or TRBD2 (5 bases each). Germline-derived CDR1 and CDR2 are MRHNA and SNTAGT. Trimming took off 5 bases at V and 3 bases at J, with 10 bases between the two ends. There are 14 residues in the CDR3. CDR3 region: CASSQWGYTGELFF. CDR3 nucleotides: TGTGCCAGCAGTCAATGGGGGTACACCGGGGAGCTGTTTTTT.

The genes are TRBV9 and TRBJ1-2, with 9 bases fitting TRBD1. V lost 3 bases, J lost 7 bases, and 4 bases stayed unmatched. The CDR3 extends over 13 amino acids. Germline V gene lookup returns CDR1 SGDLS and CDR2 YYNGEE. CDR3 nucleotide sequence: TGTGCCAGCAGCGGCCGGGACAGGGTTGGCTACACCTTC. Encoded protein: CASSGRDRVGYTF.

Written as DNA, the CDR3 is TGCGCCAGCAGCGGAACGACAGGGCGCGAGCAGTACTTC. This encodes CASSGTTGREQYF. This chain connects TRBV5-1 to TRBJ2-7; 7 bases agree with TRBD1. The CDR3 has 13 amino acids. V lost 4 bases to trimming and J lost 6 bases; unmatched junction nucleotides: 7. Germline V gene lookup returns CDR1 SGHRS and CDR2 YFSETQ.

The rearrangement uses TRBV9 and TRBJ2-3; 7 bases align to TRBD2. The V gene's germline CDR1 is SGDLS and CDR2 YYNGEE. The junction had 6 bases not matched to a gene; V was cut back by 3 bases and J by 2 bases. This CDR3 is built from 15 residues. The CDR3 DNA sequence: TGTGCCAGCAGCGCATCGGGACTAATCACAGATACGCAGTATTTT. Residues: CASSASGLITDTQYF.

The rearrangement links TRBV7-2 to TRBJ2-7; D call uncertain. Germline lookup yields CDR1 SGHTA and CDR2 FQGNSA. V dropped 5 bases and J dropped 1 base, with 9 bases sitting between them. The CDR3 sequence is 13 residues long. CDR3 sequence: CASSVTLSYEQYF. The CDR3 DNA follows: TGTGCCAGCAGCGTGACGTTGTCCTACGAGCAGTACTTC.

The chain recombines TRBV5-4 with TRBJ2-7; 7 positions agree with TRBD2. V was pared by 4 bases and J by 2 bases, with 3 bases of the junction left unmatched. The V gene's germline CDR1 is SGHNT and CDR2 YYREEE (reference sequence). The CDR3 covers 13 residues. The CDR3: CASSKSGTYEQYF. The CDR3 DNA follows: TGTGCCAGCAGCAAAAGCGGGACCTACGAGCAGTACTTC.

This sequence joins TRBV30 and TRBJ1-5; no firm D call. The CDR3 totals 14 residues. V was shortened by 4 bases and J by 0 bases, with 10 bases between the two germline ends. Germline V lookup: CDR1 GTSNPN, CDR2 SVGIG (reference sequence). The CDR3, as DNA: TGTGCCTGGACGGACGGGTATAGCAATCAGCCCCAGCATTTT. Its protein product is CAWTDGYSNQPQHF. The whole variable domain, remainder taken from reference TRBV30 and TRBJ1-5, is SQTIHQWPATLVQPVGSPLSLECTVEGTSNPNLYWYRQAAGRGLQLLFYSVGIGQISSEVPQNLSASRPQDRQFILSSKKLLLSDSGFYLCAWTDGYSNQPQHFGDGTRLSIL.

The V call is TRBV27, the J call TRBJ1-6; D gene uncertain. V lost 3 bases, J lost 6 bases, and 9 bases lay in between. The germline gives CDR1 MNHEY, CDR2 SMNVEV (reference sequence). The CDR3 sequence is 14 residues long. The CDR3 DNA follows: TGTGCCAGCAGTTTGAACCTTCTTAATTCACCCCTCCACTTT. Its protein product is CASSLNLLNSPLHF.

This chain links TRBV7-6 with TRBJ2-1; D call uncertain. This CDR3 is built from 13 residues. Trimming took 3 bases from V and 10 from J, leaving 13 bases between them. Germline loops: CDR1 SGHVS, CDR2 FNYEAQ. The CDR3 nucleotides are TGTGCCAGCAGCTTGCTGGTGGGAAAGGAGCAGTTCTTC. Its translation is CASSLLVGKEQFF.

This chain joins TRBV27 and TRBJ2-7; no clear D. Germline CDR1 reads MNHEY; CDR2 reads SMNVEV (reference sequence). The CDR3 runs 13 residues. Trimming pared 3 bases from V and 2 bases from J, leaving 8 bases between. The CDR3 spells CASSFRGTYEQYF. The CDR3 DNA is TGTGCCAGCAGTTTCCGTGGAACCTACGAGCAGTACTTC.

This sequence joins TRBV11-3 and TRBJ2-7; tentatively, D is TRBD1 (5 bases). Germline V gene lookup returns CDR1 SGHNT and CDR2 YENEEA. V lost 0 bases and J lost 2, with 14 bases in between. The CDR3 has 16 amino acids. The CDR3 here is CASSLDGAGPPYEQYF. The CDR3 coding sequence is TGTGCCAGCAGCTTAGATGGGGCAGGCCCACCCTACGAGCAGTACTTC.

The chain is built from TRBV2 and TRBJ1-1; D might be TRBD1 (6 bases). V was shortened by 6 bases and J by 1 base, with 9 bases between the two germline ends. Germline values: CDR1 SNHLY, CDR2 FYNNEI. This CDR3 is built from 13 residues. The CDR3 DNA reads TGTGCCAGCAGGGGGGCGGAGAACACTGAAGCTTTCTTT. It encodes CASRGAENTEAFF.

The chain carries TRBV2 and TRBJ1-5; D remains ambiguous. Germline V gene sequence: CDR1 SNHLY, CDR2 FYNNEI. The CDR3 length is 14 residues. Trimming stripped 4 bases from V and 0 bases from J, with 7 bases between. In nucleotides, the CDR3 is TGTGCCAGCAGTGGGACTTATAGCAATCAGCCCCAGCATTTT. It translates to CASSGTYSNQPQHF.

The V and J genes are TRBV4-1 and TRBJ1-2; D might be TRBD1 (6 bases). V gave up 2 bases and J gave up 8 bases, with 27 bases separating them. Germline-derived CDR1 and CDR2 are MGHRA and YSYEKL. CDR3 length: 18 residues. CDR3 nucleotide sequence: TGCGCCAGCAGCCAAAGGGACGGGGGGCGGGACGGACTGTCGGGCTACACCTTC. Translated, it gives CASSQRDGGRDGLSGYTF.

This sequence joins TRBV18 and TRBJ2-3, with D unclear. Germline values: CDR1 KGHSH, CDR2 LQKENI. Trimming took off 0 bases at V and 0 bases at J, with 10 bases between the two ends. The length of the CDR3 is 16 residues. CDR3 in DNA: TGTGCCAGCTCACCACCAGTTCTGGAGAGCACAGATACGCAGTATTTT. Residues: CASSPPVLESTDTQYF. The full variable domain, completed using reference TRBV18 and TRBJ2-3, is NAGVMQNPRHLVRRRGQEARLRCSPMKGHSHVYWYRQLPEEGLKFMVYLQKENIIDESGMPKERFSAEFPKEGPSILRIQQVVRGDSAAYFCASSPPVLESTDTQYFGPGTRLTVL.

This chain uses TRBV5-8 with TRBJ2-7; D is perhaps TRBD1 (6 bases). Germline V lookup: CDR1 SGHTS, CDR2 YDEGEE. Trimming pared 3 bases from V and 3 bases from J, leaving 13 bases between. The CDR3 totals 14 residues. The CDR3 nucleotides are TGTGCCAGCAGCTGGGGACACTCCTTCTACGAGCAGTACTTC. Protein product: CASSWGHSFYEQYF.

This rearrangement joins TRBV19 to TRBJ1-1, with D maybe TRBD1 (5 bases). V was cut by 5 bases and J by 4 bases, with 11 bases left in between. From germline, CDR1 is LNHDA and CDR2 SQIVND (reference sequence). This CDR3 is built from 13 residues. CDR3 bases: TGTGCCAGTAGTTTTGGACATCTCACTGAAGCTTTCTTT. This codes for CASSFGHLTEAFF.

The rearrangement uses TRBV9 and TRBJ2-1, with 13 positions matching TRBD2. This CDR3 comprises 16 residues. CDR1 is SGDLS, CDR2 YYNGEE, per germline. Trimming took 4 bases from V and 4 from J; bases not matched to a gene: 5. CDR3 sequence reads: CASSPMTSGGYNEQFF. The CDR3, as DNA: TGTGCCAGCAGCCCAATGACTAGCGGGGGGTACAATGAGCAGTTCTTC. The variable domain in full, completed from reference TRBV9 and TRBJ2-1, reads DSGVTQTPKHLITATGQRVTLRCSPRSGDLSVYWYQQSLDQGLQFLIQYYNGEERAKGNILERFSAQQFPDLHSELNLSSLELGDSALYFCASSPMTSGGYNEQFFGPGTRLTVL.

The chain carries TRBV27 and TRBJ1-2; TRBD1 matches at 9 bases. The germline gives CDR1 MNHEY, CDR2 SMNVEV (reference sequence). CDR3 length: 16 residues. Trimming cost V 5 bases and J 5 bases; bases outside gene matches: 12. Here the CDR3 reads CASSPRPGQGLYGYTF. DNA for the CDR3: TGTGCCAGCAGTCCCCGACCGGGACAGGGACTATATGGCTACACCTTC.

This chain links TRBV5-1 with TRBJ2-5, with 12 positions matching TRBD2. In germline, CDR1 is SGHRS, CDR2 YFSETQ. The CDR3 has 15 amino acids. J gave up 4 bases and V 4 bases, and 5 bases lay outside the gene matches. As DNA, the CDR3 is TGCGCCAGCAGCCATTCACTAGCGGGGGGAGAGACCCAGTACTTC. Translated, it gives CASSHSLAGGETQYF.

The genes are TRBV5-8 and TRBJ2-7; the D is unclear. The ends were cut back, 4 bases at V and 6 bases at J, with 23 bases in the middle. The V gene's germline CDR1 is SGHTS and CDR2 YDEGEE. This CDR3 has 16 amino acids. In nucleotides, the CDR3 is TGTGCCAGCAGCGGAATGCAAGGGAAGAACCTCCTCGAGCAGTACTTC. Translated, it gives CASSGMQGKNLLEQYF. Combining the CDR3 with reference TRBV5-8 and TRBJ2-7 gives the whole variable domain EAGVTQSPTHLIKTRGQQATLRCSPISGHTSVYWYQQALGLGLQFLLWYDEGEERNRGNFPPRFSGRQFPNYSSELNVNALELEDSALYLCASSGMQGKNLLEQYFGPGTRLTVT.